This T cell receptor beta chain was sequenced in a study of blood T cell repertoires in COVID-19. As for the study in general: T cells, B-cell-depleted T cells, or PBMCs supplied cDNA or gDNA.

Repertoires were generated with immunoSEQ multiplex PCR, while TCRdb's copy carries only in-frame clones and drops some. This table has under 85,000 clones, over 75% appearing once. Germline V gives CDR1 SGHTA, CDR2 FQGNSA. The CDR3 covers 13 residues. The ends lost 4 bases at V and 6 bases at J; junction bases unmatched: 4. The V call is TRBV7-2, the J call TRBJ2-5; 8 positions match TRBD1. The source material was peripheral blood. This sequence was found in a man between 50 and 59 years old with acute or convalescent COVID-19. CDR3 bases: TGTGCCAGCAGCTCGGACAGGGAACAGACCCAGTACTTC. It specifies CASSSDREQTQYF. Full variable domain (missing parts from reference TRBV7-2 and TRBJ2-5): GAGVSQSPSNKVTEKGKDVELRCDPISGHTALYWYRQSLGQGLEFLIYFQGNSAPDKSGLPSDRFSAERTGGSVSTLTIQRTQQEDSAVYLCASSSDREQTQYFGPGTRLLVL.